A selection of T cell receptor beta chains follows, all from one sample in a study of T cell responses to AZD1222 COVID-19 vaccine. TCRdb's table, derived via immunoSEQ multiplex PCR, lists solely in-frame clones and lacks some. The sample contains more than 95,000 clones, 70% to 90% of which appear only once. Sequences were derived from peripheral blood, sampled on day 0 of MenACWY control vaccination. Receptors originate from an adult in good health. Each CDR3 is given with its conserved first and last residue. The D gene is left open where the match is weak. Clone size appears in some rows only: once, few, many, or a class for an expanded clone.

V	size	length	D	J	CDR3	DNA
TRBV19	.	13	.	TRBJ1-1	CASSQQPPTEAFF	TGTGCCAGTAGTCAACAGCCCCCCACTGAAGCTTTCTTT
TRBV2	.	15	.	TRBJ1-5	CASSGSRASNQPQHF	TGTGCCAGCAGTGGGAGCAGAGCTAGCAATCAGCCCCAGCATTTT
TRBV4-1	.	13	.	TRBJ2-7	CASSQGISYEQYF	TGCGCCAGCAGTCAAGGGATCTCCTACGAGCAGTACTTC
TRBV19	.	15	TRBD2	TRBJ2-7	CASSIGAAGGLEQYF	TGTGCCAGTAGTATCGGAGCGGCGGGGGGTTTGGAGCAGTACTTC
TRBV6-5	.	15	.	TRBJ2-7	CASTIGQMYSYEQYF	TGTGCCAGCACGATCGGACAGATGTACTCCTACGAGCAGTACTTC
TRBV6-1	.	17	.	TRBJ1-6	CASSENSLSSYNSPLHF	TGTGCCAGCAGTGAAAATAGTTTGAGCTCCTATAATTCACCCCTCCACTTT
TRBV6-2/TRBV6-3	many	13	.	TRBJ2-7	CASSNGFSYEQYF	TGTGCCAGCAGCAACGGATTCTCCTACGAGCAGTACTTC
TRBV7-9	.	17	TRBD2	TRBJ2-4	CASSPLGLAEAKNIQYF	TGTGCCAGCAGCCCCCTGGGACTAGCGGAAGCCAAAAACATTCAGTACTTC
TRBV28	.	20	TRBD1	TRBJ2-4	CASSTSPGQGAFLAKNIQYF	TGTGCCAGCTCCACTTCTCCGGGACAGGGGGCATTTCTAGCCAAAAACATTCAGTACTTC
TRBV6-6	.	15	.	TRBJ2-2	CASTRDSANTGELFF	TGTGCCAGCACCAGAGACAGTGCCAACACCGGGGAGCTGTTTTTT
TRBV4-2	.	14	TRBD1	TRBJ2-7	CASSQEHRGYEQYF	TGTGCCAGCAGCCAAGAGCACAGGGGATACGAGCAGTACTTC
TRBV29-1	.	12	.	TRBJ1-2	CSVAPTVYGYTF	TGCAGCGTCGCCCCGACAGTATATGGCTACACCTTC
TRBV11-3	.	14	.	TRBJ1-4	CASSWDGFLEKLFF	TGTGCCAGCAGCTGGGACGGATTCTTGGAAAAACTGTTTTTT
TRBV6-2/TRBV6-3	.	20	TRBD2	TRBJ2-4	CASSPAGTSGGAGGKNIQYF	TGTGCCAGCAGTCCCGCCGGGACTAGCGGGGGGGCCGGTGGCAAAAACATTCAGTACTTC
TRBV11-3	.	13	.	TRBJ1-1	CASSLSGFTEAFF	TGTGCCAGCAGCCTCTCAGGGTTCACTGAAGCTTTCTTT
TRBV6-2/TRBV6-3	.	19	TRBD1	TRBJ2-7	CASSYSLHGTGERKYEQYF	TGTGCCAGCAGTTACTCCCTCCACGGGACAGGGGAAAGGAAGTACGAGCAGTACTTC
TRBV7-9	.	15	.	TRBJ2-3	CASSLARSSTDTQYF	TGTGCCAGCAGCTTAGCGCGGTCGAGCACAGATACGCAGTATTTT
TRBV4-1	few	13	.	TRBJ1-1	CASSQGRGAEAFF	TGCGCCAGCAGCCAAGGGAGGGGGGCTGAAGCTTTCTTT
TRBV28	once	15	TRBD1	TRBJ1-1	CASSLMTGRITEAFF	TGTGCCAGCAGTTTAATGACAGGGAGGATTACTGAAGCTTTCTTT
TRBV9	few	16	TRBD1	TRBJ2-7	CASSTGDRAGIYEQYF	TGTGCCAGCAGCACAGGGGACAGGGCGGGGATCTACGAGCAGTACTTC
TRBV7-2	.	17	.	TRBJ1-3	CASSIAPGGGPGNTIYF	TGTGCCAGCAGCATCGCACCGGGCGGGGGGCCTGGAAACACCATATATTTT
TRBV30	.	14	.	TRBJ2-3	CAWSRGPSGDTQYF	TGTGCCTGGTCCCGCGGGCCTTCCGGCGATACGCAGTATTTT
TRBV19	.	14	TRBD1	TRBJ1-1	CASSIRDRNTEAFF	TGTGCCAGTAGCATACGGGACAGGAACACTGAAGCTTTCTTT
TRBV5-1	once	15	.	TRBJ1-6	CASSVSGTDNSPLHF	TGCGCCAGCAGCGTATCCGGGACGGATAATTCACCCCTCCACTTT
TRBV27	.	13	.	TRBJ1-2	CASSMRVSVGYTF	TGTGCCAGCAGTATGAGAGTTTCAGTTGGCTACACCTTC
TRBV12-3/TRBV12-4	.	12	.	TRBJ2-2	CASTRNTGELFF	TGTGCCAGTACACGGAACACCGGGGAGCTGTTTTTT
TRBV6-5	.	15	.	TRBJ1-2	CASSYEWGTRYGYTF	TGTGCCAGCAGTTACGAATGGGGGACCCGCTATGGCTACACCTTC